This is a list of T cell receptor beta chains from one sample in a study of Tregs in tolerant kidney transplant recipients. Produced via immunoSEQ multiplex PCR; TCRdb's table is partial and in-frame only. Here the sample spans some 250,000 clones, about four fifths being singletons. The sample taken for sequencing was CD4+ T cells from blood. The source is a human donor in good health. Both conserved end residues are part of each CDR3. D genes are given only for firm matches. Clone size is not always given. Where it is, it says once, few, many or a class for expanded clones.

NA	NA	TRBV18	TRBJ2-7	CASSSQSYEQYF	TGTGCCAGCTCATCCCAGTCCTACGAGCAGTACTTC
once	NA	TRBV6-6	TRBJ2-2	CASSYGLKNTGELFF	TGTGCCAGCAGTTACGGTCTAAAGAACACCGGGGAGCTGTTTTTT
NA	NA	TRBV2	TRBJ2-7	CASSEALLWVSSGKSSYEQYF	TGTGCCAGCAGTGAAGCGCTTCTCTGGGTCTCCTCTGGCAAGAGCTCCTACGAGCAGTACTTC
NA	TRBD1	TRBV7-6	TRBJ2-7	CASSQTGGPYEQYF	TGTGCCAGCAGCCAGACAGGGGGTCCCTACGAGCAGTACTTC
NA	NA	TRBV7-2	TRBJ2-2	CASSRRAGELFF	TGTGCCAGCAGCAGGAGGGCCGGGGAGCTGTTTTTT
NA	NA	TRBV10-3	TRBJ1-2	CAISVGDTNYGYTF	TGTGCCATCAGTGTTGGCGACACCAACTATGGCTACACCTTC
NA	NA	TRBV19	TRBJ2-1	CASRKGGLAASSYNEQFF	TGTGCCAGTAGGAAGGGGGGCCTAGCGGCAAGCTCCTACAATGAGCAGTTCTTC
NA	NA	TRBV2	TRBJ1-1	CASSHGVGVTDTEAFF	TGTGCCAGCAGTCACGGGGTTGGGGTAACGGACACTGAAGCTTTCTTT
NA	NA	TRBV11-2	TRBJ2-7	CASSISLQGTYEQYF	TGTGCCAGCAGCATATCCTTACAGGGTACCTACGAGCAGTACTTC
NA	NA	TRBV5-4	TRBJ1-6	CASSSGQVRNSPLHF	TGTGCCAGCAGCTCGGGGCAAGTTCGTAATTCACCCCTCCACTTT
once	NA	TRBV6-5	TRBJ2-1	CASSYLGEQFF	TGTGCCAGCAGTTACCTGGGGGAGCAGTTCTTC